This is a list of T cell receptor beta chains from one sample in a study of blood T cell repertoires in COVID-19. Sequencing used immunoSEQ multiplex PCR; TCRdb keeps in-frame clones, though not all of them. The sample shows tens of thousands of clones, 70% to 90% of them seen only once. The material sequenced was peripheral blood. The receptors were sampled from a woman aged 80 or older with COVID-19, enrolled during active disease. Both conserved end residues are part of each CDR3. The order of the fields is D gene, J gene, V gene, clone size, CDR3 DNA, CDR3 protein. The D gene is left open where the match is weak. Clone size is stated in some rows and not others, as once, few, many or a class when expanded.

d_call: TRBD1; j_call: TRBJ1-1; v_call: TRBV18; clone_size: once; cdr3_nt: TGTGCCAGCTCACCACCCGGGACAGGGGGCCTCACTGAAGCTTTCTTT; cdr3_aa: CASSPPGTGGLTEAFF
d_call: NA; j_call: TRBJ2-3; v_call: TRBV9; clone_size: NA; cdr3_nt: TGTGCCAGCAGCGTAACGGCCCTAGCTAGCACAGATACGCAGTATTTT; cdr3_aa: CASSVTALASTDTQYF
d_call: NA; j_call: TRBJ1-1; v_call: TRBV19; clone_size: NA; cdr3_nt: TGTGCCAGTAGTAGAGCCAGGGAGGGGCGACCCACCGAAGCTTTCTTT; cdr3_aa: CASSRAREGRPTEAFF
d_call: NA; j_call: TRBJ2-2; v_call: TRBV5-1; clone_size: NA; cdr3_nt: TGCGCCAGCAGCTTGGGTGGAGCCACGAGGACCGGGGAGCTGTTTTTT; cdr3_aa: CASSLGGATRTGELFF
d_call: NA; j_call: TRBJ1-1; v_call: TRBV28; clone_size: NA; cdr3_nt: TGTGGTGTCGTTTCTATGAACACTGAAGCTTTCTTT; cdr3_aa: CGVVSMNTEAFF
d_call: TRBD2; j_call: TRBJ2-1; v_call: TRBV2; clone_size: NA; cdr3_nt: TGTGCCAGCAGGAGCGGGGGGGCCTCCAATGAGCAGTTCTTC; cdr3_aa: CASRSGGASNEQFF
d_call: NA; j_call: TRBJ2-3; v_call: TRBV29-1; clone_size: NA; cdr3_nt: TGCAGCGTCGTAGGGTCTTACGGGGGGCCGACAGATACGCAGTATTTT; cdr3_aa: CSVVGSYGGPTDTQYF
d_call: NA; j_call: TRBJ1-2; v_call: TRBV19; clone_size: NA; cdr3_nt: TGTGCCAGTAGTGAACAGAAATATGGCTACACCTTC; cdr3_aa: CASSEQKYGYTF
d_call: NA; j_call: TRBJ2-3; v_call: TRBV10-3; clone_size: few; cdr3_nt: TGTGCCATCAGTGAGTCGGTGGGGGGAGATACGCAGTATTTT; cdr3_aa: CAISESVGGDTQYF
d_call: NA; j_call: TRBJ2-2; v_call: TRBV7-9; clone_size: NA; cdr3_nt: TGTGCCAGCAGCGCATCAGGATTCACCGGGGAGCTGTTTTTT; cdr3_aa: CASSASGFTGELFF
d_call: NA; j_call: TRBJ2-1; v_call: TRBV3-1/TRBV3-2; clone_size: NA; cdr3_nt: TGTGCCAGCAGCCCCTCGCACCGGGGATCCTACAATGAGCAGTTCTTC; cdr3_aa: CASSPSHRGSYNEQFF
d_call: NA; j_call: TRBJ1-2; v_call: TRBV18; clone_size: NA; cdr3_nt: TGTGCCAGCTCACCATCAGGTGATGGCTACACCTTC; cdr3_aa: CASSPSGDGYTF
d_call: NA; j_call: TRBJ1-6; v_call: TRBV30; clone_size: few; cdr3_nt: TGTGCCTGGAGTGTGGGGGGTAACCTCGGGTCACCCCTCCACTTT; cdr3_aa: CAWSVGGNLGSPLHF
d_call: TRBD2; j_call: TRBJ2-3; v_call: TRBV30; clone_size: NA; cdr3_nt: TGTGCCTTCCACTTTAGCGGGGGCACAGATACGCAGTATTTT; cdr3_aa: CAFHFSGGTDTQYF
d_call: TRBD2; j_call: TRBJ2-3; v_call: TRBV13; clone_size: NA; cdr3_nt: TGTGCCAGCAGCTTAGGCGTCGCGGGGGGGCTAGATACGCAGTATTTT; cdr3_aa: CASSLGVAGGLDTQYF
d_call: NA; j_call: TRBJ2-7; v_call: TRBV12-3/TRBV12-4; clone_size: NA; cdr3_nt: TGTGCCAGCAGTGCGGGACAGACCTACGAGCAGTACTTC; cdr3_aa: CASSAGQTYEQYF
d_call: NA; j_call: TRBJ2-3; v_call: TRBV2; clone_size: NA; cdr3_nt: TGTGCCAGCAGAGAAGGCAGGTCCACAGATACGCAGTATTTT; cdr3_aa: CASREGRSTDTQYF
d_call: TRBD2; j_call: TRBJ2-3; v_call: TRBV29-1; clone_size: NA; cdr3_nt: TGCAGCGCCGCCCCGGGGGGGCCCCGCACAGATACGCAGTATTTT; cdr3_aa: CSAAPGGPRTDTQYF
d_call: TRBD1; j_call: TRBJ1-4; v_call: TRBV5-1; clone_size: few; cdr3_nt: TGCGCCAGCAGCTTGCAACAGGGGGCAACTAATGAAAAACTGTTTTTT; cdr3_aa: CASSLQQGATNEKLFF
d_call: TRBD1; j_call: TRBJ1-2; v_call: TRBV19; clone_size: NA; cdr3_nt: TGTGCCAGTAGTACTGGACAGGGCTGGGGAAACTATGGCTACACCTTC; cdr3_aa: CASSTGQGWGNYGYTF
d_call: NA; j_call: TRBJ2-5; v_call: TRBV6-1; clone_size: NA; cdr3_nt: TGTGCCAGCAGTGAAGTCACGTTTGCGGAGACCCAGTACTTC; cdr3_aa: CASSEVTFAETQYF
d_call: TRBD1; j_call: TRBJ2-7; v_call: TRBV11-2; clone_size: NA; cdr3_nt: TGTGCCAGCAGTCCAGGGGGACCCACTTACGAGCAGTACTTC; cdr3_aa: CASSPGGPTYEQYF
d_call: NA; j_call: TRBJ1-2; v_call: TRBV25-1; clone_size: NA; cdr3_nt: TGTGCCAGCAGAGAGACAGGTCGTGGCGGCTACACCTTC; cdr3_aa: CASRETGRGGYTF
d_call: NA; j_call: TRBJ1-1; v_call: TRBV5-6; clone_size: NA; cdr3_nt: TGTGCCAGCAGCTTGCCGGGGGGCACTGAAGCTTTCTTT; cdr3_aa: CASSLPGGTEAFF
d_call: NA; j_call: TRBJ1-6; v_call: TRBV7-8; clone_size: NA; cdr3_nt: TGTGCCAGCAGCCTTAGAGCGACAGGAGATAATTCACCCCTCCACTTT; cdr3_aa: CASSLRATGDNSPLHF
d_call: TRBD2; j_call: TRBJ2-7; v_call: TRBV7-9; clone_size: few; cdr3_nt: TGTGCCAGCAGTCCGGGGGGGATCTCCTACGAGCAGTACTTC; cdr3_aa: CASSPGGISYEQYF
d_call: NA; j_call: TRBJ1-1; v_call: TRBV5-1; clone_size: NA; cdr3_nt: TGCGCCAGCAGCTTGTCGAGGTACACTGAAGCTTTCTTT; cdr3_aa: CASSLSRYTEAFF
d_call: TRBD1; j_call: TRBJ2-1; v_call: TRBV5-1; clone_size: NA; cdr3_nt: TGCGCCAGCGACTATGGACAGGGGCATGAGCAGTTCTTC; cdr3_aa: CASDYGQGHEQFF
d_call: NA; j_call: TRBJ1-1; v_call: TRBV28; clone_size: NA; cdr3_nt: TGTGCCAGCGGGTCAGGGGTGAACACTGAAGCTTTCTTT; cdr3_aa: CASGSGVNTEAFF
d_call: NA; j_call: TRBJ1-2; v_call: TRBV30; clone_size: few; cdr3_nt: TGTGCCTGGAGTACCTCCCCGGGTTCTGGCTACACCTTC; cdr3_aa: CAWSTSPGSGYTF
d_call: NA; j_call: TRBJ1-4; v_call: TRBV30; clone_size: NA; cdr3_nt: TGTGCCTGGAGTGTATTGGGGGGGAAACTGTTTTTT; cdr3_aa: CAWSVLGGKLFF
d_call: NA; j_call: TRBJ2-2; v_call: TRBV30; clone_size: few; cdr3_nt: TGTGCCTGGAGTCCTACCTACGGGGAGCTGTTTTTT; cdr3_aa: CAWSPTYGELFF
d_call: NA; j_call: TRBJ2-2; v_call: TRBV2; clone_size: NA; cdr3_nt: TGTGCCAGCAGTACACAGAGACCCTCCGCCGGGGAGCTGTTTTTT; cdr3_aa: CASSTQRPSAGELFF
d_call: TRBD1; j_call: TRBJ2-1; v_call: TRBV9; clone_size: NA; cdr3_nt: TGTGCCAGCAGCGTACTCGCAGGGGGTATCGATGAGCAGTTCTTC; cdr3_aa: CASSVLAGGIDEQFF
d_call: NA; j_call: TRBJ1-1; v_call: TRBV5-1; clone_size: NA; cdr3_nt: TGCGCCAGCAGCTTGGCCGGGTTTCTTGGCACTGAAGCTTTCTTT; cdr3_aa: CASSLAGFLGTEAFF
d_call: NA; j_call: TRBJ2-5; v_call: TRBV5-4; clone_size: NA; cdr3_nt: TGTGCCAGCAGCTTCGTCCAGGAGACCCAGTACTTC; cdr3_aa: CASSFVQETQYF
d_call: NA; j_call: TRBJ2-3; v_call: TRBV5-1; clone_size: NA; cdr3_nt: TGCGCCAGCAGCTCTCTCCTTCCCGATACGCAGTATTTT; cdr3_aa: CASSSLLPDTQYF
d_call: NA; j_call: TRBJ2-7; v_call: TRBV7-8; clone_size: NA; cdr3_nt: TGTGCCAGCAGCTTAGGACAGGTATCCTACGAGCAGTACTTC; cdr3_aa: CASSLGQVSYEQYF
d_call: TRBD1; j_call: TRBJ2-3; v_call: TRBV19; clone_size: NA; cdr3_nt: TGTGCCAGTAGTTTAGGGACAGGTGAAGCAGATACGCAGTATTTT; cdr3_aa: CASSLGTGEADTQYF
d_call: NA; j_call: TRBJ1-5; v_call: TRBV10-3; clone_size: NA; cdr3_nt: TGTGCCATCAGTGATGCAGGGGCCCACCAGCATTTT; cdr3_aa: CAISDAGAHQHF
d_call: NA; j_call: TRBJ1-1; v_call: TRBV12-2; clone_size: NA; cdr3_nt: TGTGCAAGTCGCTTCAGAGGGGGCGAGAGCACTGAAGCTTTCTTT; cdr3_aa: CASRFRGGESTEAFF
d_call: NA; j_call: TRBJ1-1; v_call: TRBV7-9; clone_size: NA; cdr3_nt: TGTGCCAGCAGCCGCCAAGGAGTCCCGAACACTGAAGCTTTCTTT; cdr3_aa: CASSRQGVPNTEAFF
d_call: TRBD1; j_call: TRBJ1-1; v_call: TRBV5-6; clone_size: NA; cdr3_nt: TGTGCCAGCAGCCCCGGGACAGAGGGTACTGAAGCTTTCTTT; cdr3_aa: CASSPGTEGTEAFF
d_call: TRBD1; j_call: TRBJ2-3; v_call: TRBV9; clone_size: NA; cdr3_nt: TGTGCCAGCAGCGTAGGCCCGGGACAGGTGTCCTCCACAGATACGCAGTATTTT; cdr3_aa: CASSVGPGQVSSTDTQYF
d_call: NA; j_call: TRBJ1-2; v_call: TRBV5-4; clone_size: NA; cdr3_nt: TGTGCCAGCAGCCACACACCTAACTATGGCTACACCTTC; cdr3_aa: CASSHTPNYGYTF
d_call: NA; j_call: TRBJ1-2; v_call: TRBV5-5; clone_size: NA; cdr3_nt: TGTGCCAGCAGCTCGACAAGTTCCCTTGCTAACTATGGCTACACCTTC; cdr3_aa: CASSSTSSLANYGYTF
d_call: TRBD1; j_call: TRBJ2-7; v_call: TRBV30; clone_size: NA; cdr3_nt: TGTGCCTGGAGTGGGGAAACAGGGGGTGAACTGCCCTACGAGCAGTACTTC; cdr3_aa: CAWSGETGGELPYEQYF
d_call: NA; j_call: TRBJ1-5; v_call: TRBV4-2; clone_size: NA; cdr3_nt: TGTGCCAGCAGCCTAAATCGAGGGAATCAGCCCCAGCATTTT; cdr3_aa: CASSLNRGNQPQHF
d_call: NA; j_call: TRBJ1-2; v_call: TRBV7-9; clone_size: NA; cdr3_nt: TGTGCCCCACCTACGAGGAGAACCGGGGGGGGCGTCTATGGCTACACCTTC; cdr3_aa: CAPPTRRTGGGVYGYTF
d_call: TRBD2; j_call: TRBJ2-5; v_call: TRBV10-2; clone_size: NA; cdr3_nt: TGCGCCAGCACGAGGAATAGCGGGGGCCCCGAGGAGACCCAGTACTTC; cdr3_aa: CASTRNSGGPEETQYF